This T cell receptor (beta chain) was sequenced in a study of T-cell memory formation after mild COVID-19. One entry per CDR3 protein results from TCRdb running MiXCR on the 5' RACE reads. This table has 100,000 to 150,000 distinct CDR3 sequences, 15% to 20% appearing once. The CDR3 is 11 residues long. Germline CDR1 reads MDHEN; CDR2 reads SYDVKM. Trimming shortened V by 8 bases and J by 4 bases, and 8 bases separated the two germline ends. The sequenced sample was PBMCs or a T cell subset sorted from them (not recorded which). This sequence joins TRBV28 and TRBJ1-1; unclear D gene. This clonotype was obtained from a man between 18 and 29 years old who had mild COVID-19 (a few samples of this study predate the infection). Cell type and time point are not known. CDR3 DNA: TGTGCCAGCCTCAGGACCACTGAAGCTTTCTTT. Translated, it gives CASLRTTEAFF.